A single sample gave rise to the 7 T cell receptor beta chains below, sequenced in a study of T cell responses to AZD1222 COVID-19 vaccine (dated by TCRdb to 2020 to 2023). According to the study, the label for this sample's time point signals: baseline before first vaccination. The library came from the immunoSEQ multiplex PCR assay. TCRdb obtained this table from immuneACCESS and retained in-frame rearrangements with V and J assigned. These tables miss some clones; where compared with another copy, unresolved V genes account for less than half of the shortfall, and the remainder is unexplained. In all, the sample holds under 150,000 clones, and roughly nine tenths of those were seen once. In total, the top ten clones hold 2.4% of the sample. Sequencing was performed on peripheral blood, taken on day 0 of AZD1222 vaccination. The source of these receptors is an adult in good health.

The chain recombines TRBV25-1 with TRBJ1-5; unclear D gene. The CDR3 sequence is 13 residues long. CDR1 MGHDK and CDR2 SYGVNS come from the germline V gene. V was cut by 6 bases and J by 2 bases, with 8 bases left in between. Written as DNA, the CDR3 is TGTGCCAGCAGCGTGGTGGGCAATCAGCCCCAGCATTTT. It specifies CASSVVGNQPQHF.

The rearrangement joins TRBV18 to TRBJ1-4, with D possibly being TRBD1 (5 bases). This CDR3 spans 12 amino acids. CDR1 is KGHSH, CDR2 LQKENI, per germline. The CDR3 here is CATQGTNEKLFF. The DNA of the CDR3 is TGTGCGACGCAGGGAACTAATGAAAAACTGTTTTTT.

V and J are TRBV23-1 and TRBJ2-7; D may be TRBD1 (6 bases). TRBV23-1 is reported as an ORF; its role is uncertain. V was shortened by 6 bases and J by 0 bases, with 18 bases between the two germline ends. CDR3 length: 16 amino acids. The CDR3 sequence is CASRPRTAFLSYEQYF. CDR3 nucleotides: TGCGCCAGCAGGCCAAGGACAGCCTTTCTCTCCTACGAGCAGTACTTC.

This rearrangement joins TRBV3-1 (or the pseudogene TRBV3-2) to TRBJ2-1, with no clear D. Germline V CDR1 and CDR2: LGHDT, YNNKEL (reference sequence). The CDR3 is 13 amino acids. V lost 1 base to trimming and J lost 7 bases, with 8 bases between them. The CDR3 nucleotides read TGTGCCAGCAGCCAAGCCTCCCGTAATGAGCAGTTCTTC. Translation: CASSQASRNEQFF.

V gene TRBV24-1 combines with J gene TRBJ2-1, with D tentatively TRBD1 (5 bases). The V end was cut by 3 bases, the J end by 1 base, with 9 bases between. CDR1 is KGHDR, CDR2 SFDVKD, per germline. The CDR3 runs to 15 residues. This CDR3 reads CATSDRTRSYNEQFF. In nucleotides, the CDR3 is TGTGCCACCAGTGATAGGACAAGATCCTACAATGAGCAGTTCTTC.

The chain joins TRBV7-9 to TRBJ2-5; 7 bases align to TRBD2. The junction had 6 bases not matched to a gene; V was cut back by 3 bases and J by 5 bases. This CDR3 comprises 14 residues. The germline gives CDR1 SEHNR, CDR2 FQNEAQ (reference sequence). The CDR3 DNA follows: TGTGCCAGCAGCTTCCAGGGAGGGAGGGAGACCCAGTACTTC. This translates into CASSFQGGRETQYF.

The CDR3: CASRLWGTSSYNEQFF. The CDR3 coding sequence is TGTGCCAGCCGTCTTTGGGGCACGAGCTCCTACAATGAGCAGTTCTTC. V gene TRBV5-4 combines with J gene TRBJ2-1, with D possibly matching TRBD1 (5 bases). Germline V gene lookup returns CDR1 SGHNT and CDR2 YYREEE (reference sequence). This CDR3 is 16 amino acids long. The germline V and J ends were trimmed by 7 bases and 0 bases, with 17 bases remaining between them.